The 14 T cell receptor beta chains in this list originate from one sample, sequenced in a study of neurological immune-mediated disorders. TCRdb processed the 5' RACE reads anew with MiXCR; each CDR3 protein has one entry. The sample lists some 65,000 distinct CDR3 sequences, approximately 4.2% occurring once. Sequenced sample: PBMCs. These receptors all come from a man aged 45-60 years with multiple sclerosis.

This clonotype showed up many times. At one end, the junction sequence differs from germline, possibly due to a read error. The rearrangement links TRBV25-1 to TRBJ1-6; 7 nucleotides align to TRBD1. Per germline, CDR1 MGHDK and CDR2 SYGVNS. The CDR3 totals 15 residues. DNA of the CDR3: TGTGCCAGCAGTGAATTGAGGCAGGGGGAGTCACCCCTCAACTTT. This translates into CASSELRQGESPLNF.

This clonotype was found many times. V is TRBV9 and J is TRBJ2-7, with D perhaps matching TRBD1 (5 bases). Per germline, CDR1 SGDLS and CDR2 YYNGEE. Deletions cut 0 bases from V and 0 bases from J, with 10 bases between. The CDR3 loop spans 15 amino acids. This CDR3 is CASSVAAGASYEQYF. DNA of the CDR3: TGTGCCAGCAGCGTAGCCGCTGGGGCCTCCTACGAGCAGTACTTC.

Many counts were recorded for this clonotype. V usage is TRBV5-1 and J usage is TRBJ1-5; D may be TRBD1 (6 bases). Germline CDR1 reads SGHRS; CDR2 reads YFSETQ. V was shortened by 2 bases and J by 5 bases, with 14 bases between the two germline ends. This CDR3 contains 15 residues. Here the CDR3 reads CASSLTTGRYQPQHF. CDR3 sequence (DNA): TGCGCCAGCAGCTTAACTACAGGGAGATATCAGCCCCAGCATTTT.

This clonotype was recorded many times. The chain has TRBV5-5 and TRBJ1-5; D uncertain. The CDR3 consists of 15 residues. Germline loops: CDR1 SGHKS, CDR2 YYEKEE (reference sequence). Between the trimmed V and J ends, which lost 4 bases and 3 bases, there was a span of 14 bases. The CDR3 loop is CASSPGGGYNQPQHF. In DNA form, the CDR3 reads TGTGCCAGCAGCCCGGGTGGAGGCTACAATCAGCCCCAGCATTTT.

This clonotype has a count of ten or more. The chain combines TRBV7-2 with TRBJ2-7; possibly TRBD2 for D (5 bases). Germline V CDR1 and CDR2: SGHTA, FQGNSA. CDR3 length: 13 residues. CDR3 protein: CLASKYTGYEQYV. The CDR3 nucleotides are TGTTTGGCCAGCAAATATACGGGGTACGAGCAGTACGTC.

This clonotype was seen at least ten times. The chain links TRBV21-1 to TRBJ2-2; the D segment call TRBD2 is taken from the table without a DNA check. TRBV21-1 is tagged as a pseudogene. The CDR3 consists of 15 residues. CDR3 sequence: CASSKGTASTGELFF. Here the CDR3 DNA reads TGTGCCAGCAGCAAAGGAACAGCTAGCACCGGGGAGCTGTTTTTT.

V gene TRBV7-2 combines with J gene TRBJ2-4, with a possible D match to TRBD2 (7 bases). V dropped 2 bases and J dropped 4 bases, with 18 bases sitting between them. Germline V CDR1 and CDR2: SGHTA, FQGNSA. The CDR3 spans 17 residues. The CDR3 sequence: CASSLSKSGGEKNIQYF. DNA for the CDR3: TGTGCCAGCAGCTTATCAAAGTCGGGGGGCGAGAAAAACATTCAGTACTTC.

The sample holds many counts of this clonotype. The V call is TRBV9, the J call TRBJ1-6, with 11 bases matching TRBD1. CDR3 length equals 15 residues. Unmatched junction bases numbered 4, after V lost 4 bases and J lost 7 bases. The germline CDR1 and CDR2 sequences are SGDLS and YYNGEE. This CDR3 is CASSTRDRGNSPLHF. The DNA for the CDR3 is TGTGCCAGCAGCACCCGGGACAGGGGGAATTCACCCCTCCACTTT.

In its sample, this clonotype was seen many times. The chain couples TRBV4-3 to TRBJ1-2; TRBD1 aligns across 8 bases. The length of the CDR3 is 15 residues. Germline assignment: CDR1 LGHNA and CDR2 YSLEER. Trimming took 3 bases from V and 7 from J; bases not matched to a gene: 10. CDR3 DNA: TGCGCCAGCAGCCAGGACGGACAGGGACGAGGTGGCTACACCTTC. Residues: CASSQDGQGRGGYTF.

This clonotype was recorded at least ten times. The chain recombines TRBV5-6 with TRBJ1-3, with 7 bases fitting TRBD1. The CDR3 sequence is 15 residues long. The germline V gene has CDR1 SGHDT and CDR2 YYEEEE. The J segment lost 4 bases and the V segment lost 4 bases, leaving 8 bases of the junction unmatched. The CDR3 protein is CASSQRDRGGNTIYF. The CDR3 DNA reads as TGTGCCAGCAGCCAACGGGACAGAGGCGGAAACACCATATATTTT.

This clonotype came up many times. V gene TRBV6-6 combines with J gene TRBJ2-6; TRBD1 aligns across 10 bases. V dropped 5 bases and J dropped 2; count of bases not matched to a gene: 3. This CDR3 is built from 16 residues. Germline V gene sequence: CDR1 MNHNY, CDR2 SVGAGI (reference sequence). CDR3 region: CASSRDRGTGANVLTF. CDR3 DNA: TGTGCCAGCAGTCGGGACAGGGGTACTGGGGCCAACGTCCTGACTTTC.

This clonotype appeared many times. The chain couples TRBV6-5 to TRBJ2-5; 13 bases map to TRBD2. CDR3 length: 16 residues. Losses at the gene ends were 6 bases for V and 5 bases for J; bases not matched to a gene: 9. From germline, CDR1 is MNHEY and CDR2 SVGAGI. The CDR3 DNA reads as TGTGCCAGCAGCCACCGGACTAGCGGGGGAAGGGAGACCCAGTACTTC. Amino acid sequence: CASSHRTSGGRETQYF.

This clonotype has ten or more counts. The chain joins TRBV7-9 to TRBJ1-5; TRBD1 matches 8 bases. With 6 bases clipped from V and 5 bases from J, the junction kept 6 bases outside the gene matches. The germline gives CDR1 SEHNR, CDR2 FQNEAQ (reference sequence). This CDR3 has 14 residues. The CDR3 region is CASRSDREDQPQHF. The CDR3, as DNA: TGTGCCAGCAGATCGGACAGGGAAGATCAGCCCCAGCATTTT.

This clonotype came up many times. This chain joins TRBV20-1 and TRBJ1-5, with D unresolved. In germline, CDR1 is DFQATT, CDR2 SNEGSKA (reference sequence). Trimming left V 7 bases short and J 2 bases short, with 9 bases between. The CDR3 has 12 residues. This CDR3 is CSVSEGNQPQHF. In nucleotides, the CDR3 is TGCAGTGTTTCTGAGGGCAATCAGCCCCAGCATTTT.